A single T cell receptor beta chain is shown here with its context. Its target is not known. Trimming pared 7 bases from V and 11 bases from J, leaving 20 bases between. Germline CDR1 is LNHDA and CDR2 is SQIVND (reference sequence). The CDR3 is 13 amino acids. Presence of unique molecular identifiers characterized the TCR beta cDNA libraries. Roughly 450,000 cDNA molecules came from 1 to 10 million T cells. TCRdb recomputed calls from the PCR reads with MiXCR, one row per CDR3 protein. The data contain a few hundred thousand distinct CDR3 sequences, roughly 34% of them singletons. This sample was included in a study of post-analysis software for immune sequencing data. Study findings and constraints: The authors found that F measure strongly co-clustered same-batch samples. Five or six TRBV segments, TRBV5-6, TRBV5-1 and TRBV20-1 among them, were found more frequent in patients than controls.

V and J are TRBV19 and TRBJ1-2, with D possibly being TRBD1 (6 bases). The sequence came from a girl younger than 18 with multiple sclerosis. Sequencing was carried out using blood. The CDR3 region is CASTQITGRGYTF. CDR3 DNA: TGTGCCAGTACCCAGATCACAGGGCGCGGGTACACCTTC.